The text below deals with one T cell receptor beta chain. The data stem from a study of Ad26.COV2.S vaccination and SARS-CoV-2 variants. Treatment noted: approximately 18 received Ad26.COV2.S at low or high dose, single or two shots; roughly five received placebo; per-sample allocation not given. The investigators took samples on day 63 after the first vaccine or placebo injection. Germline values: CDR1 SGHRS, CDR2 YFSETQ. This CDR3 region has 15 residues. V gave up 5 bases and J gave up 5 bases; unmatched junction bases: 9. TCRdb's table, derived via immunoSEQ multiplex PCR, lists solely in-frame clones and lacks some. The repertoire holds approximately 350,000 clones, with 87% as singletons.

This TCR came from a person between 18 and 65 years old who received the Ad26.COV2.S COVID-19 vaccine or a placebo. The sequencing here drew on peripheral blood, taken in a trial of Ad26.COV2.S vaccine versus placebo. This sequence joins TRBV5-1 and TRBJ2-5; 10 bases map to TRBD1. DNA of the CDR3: TGCGCCAGCAGGCACGTCCCGGGACAGGGGGAGACCCAGTACTTC. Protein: CASRHVPGQGETQYF.